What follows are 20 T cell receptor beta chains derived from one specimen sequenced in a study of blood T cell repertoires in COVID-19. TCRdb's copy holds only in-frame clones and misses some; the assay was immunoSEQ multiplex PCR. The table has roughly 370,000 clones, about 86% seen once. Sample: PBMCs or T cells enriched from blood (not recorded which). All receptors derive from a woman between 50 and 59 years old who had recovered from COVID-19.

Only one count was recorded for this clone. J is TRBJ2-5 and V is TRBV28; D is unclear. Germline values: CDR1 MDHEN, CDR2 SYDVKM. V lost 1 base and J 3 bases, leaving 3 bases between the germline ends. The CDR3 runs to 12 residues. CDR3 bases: TGTGCCAGCAGTTTATCTAAAGAGACCCAGTACTTC. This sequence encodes CASSLSKETQYF.

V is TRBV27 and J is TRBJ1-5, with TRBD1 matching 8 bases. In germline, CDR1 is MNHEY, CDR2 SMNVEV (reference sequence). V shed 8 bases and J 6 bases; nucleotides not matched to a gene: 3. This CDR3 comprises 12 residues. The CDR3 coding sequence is TGTGCCAGCCAGGGGGCCGGTCAGCCCCAGCATTTT. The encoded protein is CASQGAGQPQHF.

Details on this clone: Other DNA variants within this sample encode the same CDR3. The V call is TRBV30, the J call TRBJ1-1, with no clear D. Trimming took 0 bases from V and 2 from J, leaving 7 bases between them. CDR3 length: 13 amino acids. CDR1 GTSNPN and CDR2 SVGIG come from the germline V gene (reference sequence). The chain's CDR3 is CAWSVRGNTEAFF. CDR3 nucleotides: TGTGCCTGGAGTGTACGGGGAAACACTGAAGCTTTCTTT.

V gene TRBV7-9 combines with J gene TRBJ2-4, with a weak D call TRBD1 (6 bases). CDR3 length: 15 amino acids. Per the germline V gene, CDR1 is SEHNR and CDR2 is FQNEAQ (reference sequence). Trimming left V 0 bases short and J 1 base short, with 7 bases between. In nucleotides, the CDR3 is TGTGCCAGCAGCTTAGCTCAGGGGGCCAAAAACATTCAGTACTTC. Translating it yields CASSLAQGAKNIQYF. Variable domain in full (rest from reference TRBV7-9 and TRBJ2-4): DTGVSQNPRHKITKRGQNVTFRCDPISEHNRLYWYRQTLGQGPEFLTYFQNEAQLEKSRLLSDRFSAERPKGSFSTLEIQRTEQGDSAMYLCASSLAQGAKNIQYFGAGTRLSVL.

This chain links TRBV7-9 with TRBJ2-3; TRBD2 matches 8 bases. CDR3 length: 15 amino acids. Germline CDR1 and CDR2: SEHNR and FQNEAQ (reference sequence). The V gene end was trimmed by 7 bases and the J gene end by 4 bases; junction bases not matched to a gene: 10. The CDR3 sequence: CASTLGRGAPDTQYF. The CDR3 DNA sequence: TGTGCCAGCACCCTTGGGCGGGGGGCCCCAGATACGCAGTATTTT. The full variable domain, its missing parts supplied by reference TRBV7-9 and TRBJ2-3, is DTGVSQNPRHKITKRGQNVTFRCDPISEHNRLYWYRQTLGQGPEFLTYFQNEAQLEKSRLLSDRFSAERPKGSFSTLEIQRTEQGDSAMYLCASTLGRGAPDTQYFGPGTRLTVL.

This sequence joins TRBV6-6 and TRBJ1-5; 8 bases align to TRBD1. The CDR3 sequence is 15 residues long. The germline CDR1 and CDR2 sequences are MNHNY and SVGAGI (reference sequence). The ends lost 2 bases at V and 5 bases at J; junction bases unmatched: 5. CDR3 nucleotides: TGTGCCAGCAGTTACGTTACAGGGGGATATCAGCCCCAGCATTTT. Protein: CASSYVTGGYQPQHF.

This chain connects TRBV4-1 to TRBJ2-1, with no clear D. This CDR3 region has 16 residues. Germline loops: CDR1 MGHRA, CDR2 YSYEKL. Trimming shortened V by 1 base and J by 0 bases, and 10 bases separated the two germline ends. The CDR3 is CASSQGMADSYNEQFF. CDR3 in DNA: TGCGCCAGCAGCCAAGGTATGGCGGACTCCTACAATGAGCAGTTCTTC.

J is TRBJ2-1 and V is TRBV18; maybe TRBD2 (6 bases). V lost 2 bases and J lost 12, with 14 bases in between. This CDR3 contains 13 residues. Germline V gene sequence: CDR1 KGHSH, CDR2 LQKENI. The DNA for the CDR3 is TGTGCCAGCTCACCAGGGGCGGGGATGGCGCAGTTCTTC. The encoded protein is CASSPGAGMAQFF. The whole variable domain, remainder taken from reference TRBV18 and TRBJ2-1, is NAGVMQNPRHLVRRRGQEARLRCSPMKGHSHVYWYRQLPEEGLKFMVYLQKENIIDESGMPKERFSAEFPKEGPSILRIQQVVRGDSAAYFCASSPGAGMAQFFGPGTRLTVL.

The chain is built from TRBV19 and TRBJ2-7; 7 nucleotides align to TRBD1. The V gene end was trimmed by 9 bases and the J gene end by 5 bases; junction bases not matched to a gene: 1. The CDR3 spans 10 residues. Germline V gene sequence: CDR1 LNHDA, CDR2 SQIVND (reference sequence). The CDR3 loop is CASGQDEQYF. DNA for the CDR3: TGTGCCAGCGGACAGGACGAGCAGTACTTC.

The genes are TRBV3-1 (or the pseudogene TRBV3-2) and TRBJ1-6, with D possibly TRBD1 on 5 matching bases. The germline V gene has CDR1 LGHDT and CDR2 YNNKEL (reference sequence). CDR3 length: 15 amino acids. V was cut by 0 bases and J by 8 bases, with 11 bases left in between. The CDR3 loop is CASSQDWGGYSPLHF. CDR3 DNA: TGTGCCAGCAGCCAAGATTGGGGCGGATATTCACCCCTCCACTTT.

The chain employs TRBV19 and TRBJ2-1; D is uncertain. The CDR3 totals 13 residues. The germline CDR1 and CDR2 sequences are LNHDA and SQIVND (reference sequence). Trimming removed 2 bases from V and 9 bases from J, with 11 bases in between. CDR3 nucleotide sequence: TGTGCCAGTAGTATAAGAGAGTCAGGTGAGCAGTTCTTC. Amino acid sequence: CASSIRESGEQFF.

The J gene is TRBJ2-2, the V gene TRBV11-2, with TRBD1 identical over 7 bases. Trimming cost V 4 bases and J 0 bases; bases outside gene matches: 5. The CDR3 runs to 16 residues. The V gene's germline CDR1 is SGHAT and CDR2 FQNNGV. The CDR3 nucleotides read TGTGCCAGCAGCTCCCGGGACAGAACGAACACCGGGGAGCTGTTTTTT. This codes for CASSSRDRTNTGELFF.

The CDR3 bases are TGTGCCAGCAGCCAAGGGGGCAGGGGGCGCATCTATGGCTACACCTTC. Its translation: CASSQGGRGRIYGYTF. The V gene is TRBV28, the J gene TRBJ1-2; 8 nucleotides match TRBD1. This CDR3 is built from 16 residues. With V trimmed by 6 bases and J by 4 bases, 13 bases remained unmatched. Germline V gives CDR1 MDHEN, CDR2 SYDVKM.

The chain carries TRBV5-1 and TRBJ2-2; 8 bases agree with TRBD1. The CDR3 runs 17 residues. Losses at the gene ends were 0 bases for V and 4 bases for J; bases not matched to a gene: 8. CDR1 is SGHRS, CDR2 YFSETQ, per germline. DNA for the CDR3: TGCGCCAGCAGCTTGGATAGGACAGGGTTCGGCACCGGGGAGCTGTTTTTT. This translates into CASSLDRTGFGTGELFF.

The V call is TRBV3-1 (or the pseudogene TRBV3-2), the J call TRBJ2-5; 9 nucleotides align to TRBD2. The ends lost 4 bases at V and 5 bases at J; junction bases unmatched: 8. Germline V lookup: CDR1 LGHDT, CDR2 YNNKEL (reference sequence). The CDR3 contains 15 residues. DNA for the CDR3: TGTGCCAGCAGCCTTGCGGGGGGGCCGAGGGAGACCCAGTACTTC. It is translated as CASSLAGGPRETQYF.

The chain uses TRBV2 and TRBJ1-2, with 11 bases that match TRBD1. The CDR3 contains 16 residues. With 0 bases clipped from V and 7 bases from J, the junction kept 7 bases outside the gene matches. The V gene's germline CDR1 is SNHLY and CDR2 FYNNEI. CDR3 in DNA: TGTGCCAGCAGTGAAGCCAGGACAGGGGGCCTCAGTGGCTACACCTTC. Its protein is CASSEARTGGLSGYTF.

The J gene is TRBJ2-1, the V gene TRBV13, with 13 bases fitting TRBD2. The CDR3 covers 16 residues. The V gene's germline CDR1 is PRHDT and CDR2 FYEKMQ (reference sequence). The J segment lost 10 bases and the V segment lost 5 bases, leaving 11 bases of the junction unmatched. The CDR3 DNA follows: TGTGCCAGCAGCCCAAGACTAGCGGGGGGTTACGAAGAGCAGTTCTTC. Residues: CASSPRLAGGYEEQFF.

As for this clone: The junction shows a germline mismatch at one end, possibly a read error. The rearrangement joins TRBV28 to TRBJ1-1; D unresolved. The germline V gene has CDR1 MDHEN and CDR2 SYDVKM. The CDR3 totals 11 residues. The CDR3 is CASSLNLNSLF. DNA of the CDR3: TGTGCCAGCAGTTTAAACTTGAACAGCCTTTTT.

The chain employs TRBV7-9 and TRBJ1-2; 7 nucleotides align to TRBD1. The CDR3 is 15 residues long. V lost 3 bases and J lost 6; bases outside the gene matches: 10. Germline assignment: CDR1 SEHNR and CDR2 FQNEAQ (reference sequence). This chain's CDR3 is CASSFSFGRGDGYTF. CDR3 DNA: TGTGCCAGCAGCTTTAGTTTTGGCAGGGGGGATGGCTACACCTTC.

Here the CDR3 reads CASTADRRPNQPQHF. The CDR3 DNA is TGTGCCAGCACCGCCGACAGGAGACCCAATCAGCCCCAGCATTTT. J is TRBJ1-5 and V is TRBV7-2; tentative D call: TRBD1 (6 bases). CDR1 and CDR2 from the germline V gene are SGHTA and FQGNSA. This CDR3 comprises 15 residues. The ends were cut back, 7 bases at V and 3 bases at J, with 16 bases in the middle.